The sequence of this T cell receptor beta chain was determined in a study of Graves' ophthalmopathy and Graves' hyperthyroidism. This clonotype was picked up many times. Researchers took RNA transcripts and amplified TCR beta CDR3 regions from them. Investigators did first-round RT-PCR with HTBI primers, then second-round multiplex PCR. TCRdb re-analysed the multiplex PCR reads in MiXCR, keeping a single row per CDR3 protein. The repertoire holds 680,000 or so distinct CDR3 sequences, with around a fifth as singletons. This CDR3 contains 14 residues. Germline lookup yields CDR1 MDHEN and CDR2 SYDVKM. V was pared by 4 bases and J by 11 bases, with 21 bases between. Stable hyperthyroidism meant no ophthalmopathy within 18 months of follow-up. Researchers turned away patients with other autoimmune diseases, uncontrolled infections, pregnancy or lactation.

The sequence derives from a woman under 30 with stable Graves' hyperthyroidism. Some clones in this sample may be carry-over from other donors' samples. Sequenced sample: peripheral blood. V usage is TRBV28 and J usage is TRBJ2-7; possibly TRBD1 or TRBD2 for D (5 bases each). CDR3 sequence: CASSSGQDPTREYF. DNA of the CDR3: TGTGCCAGCAGTTCGGGGCAGGACCCAACCCGGGAGTACTTC. The full variable domain, rest sourced from reference TRBV28 and TRBJ2-7, is DVKVTQSSRYLVKRTGEKVFLECVQDMDHENMFWYRQDPGLGLRLIYFSYDVKMKEKGDIPEGYSVSREKKERFSLILESASTNQTSMYLCASSSGQDPTREYFGPGTRLTVT.